Listed below are T cell receptor beta chains from one sample, sequenced in a study of blood T cell repertoires in COVID-19. Profiling relied on immunoSEQ multiplex PCR, and the TCRdb table lists in-frame clones only, not all of them. The table records fewer than 350,000 clones, approximately 90% of them present only once. Source material: PBMCs or T cells enriched from blood (not recorded which). The receptors derive from a woman aged 35 to 49 with acute COVID-19. Each CDR3 is given with its conserved first and last residue. A D gene is named only where the DNA matches it firmly. Size is omitted from some rows. Given values are once, few, many or a class for expanded clones.

cdr3_nt	cdr3_aa	d_call	j_call	clone_size	v_call
TGTGCCAGCAGCCGGACTGAGGATCAGCCCCAGCATTTT	CASSRTEDQPQHF	.	TRBJ1-5	few	TRBV5-5
TGTGCCAGCAGCTCTGGACTAGCGGGGCCCGGGGCAGATACGCAGTATTTT	CASSSGLAGPGADTQYF	TRBD2	TRBJ2-3	.	TRBV7-3
TGTGCCAGCAGTTCCCCTCGACAGGGGGGGGGAACTGAAGCTTTCTTT	CASSSPRQGGGTEAFF	TRBD1	TRBJ1-1	.	TRBV6-5
TGTGCCAGCAGCAGCGGACTAGCGGGGACCCTGGATGAGCAGTTCTTC	CASSSGLAGTLDEQFF	TRBD2	TRBJ2-1	.	TRBV7-8
TGTGCCAGCAGCCGCGGGGGCCCAGTCTACGAGCAGTACTTC	CASSRGGPVYEQYF	.	TRBJ2-7	.	TRBV3-1/TRBV3-2
TGTGCCAGTAGTATTGACAAGGGCAATCAGCCCCAGCATTTT	CASSIDKGNQPQHF	.	TRBJ1-5	few	TRBV19
TGTGCCAGCAGCATGGACAGGGGGAAGGGCGAGCAGTACTTC	CASSMDRGKGEQYF	TRBD1	TRBJ2-7	.	TRBV14
TGTGCCATCAGTGAAGCGGTGGGACAGGGGCACACTGAAGCTTTCTTT	CAISEAVGQGHTEAFF	TRBD1	TRBJ1-1	.	TRBV10-3
TGTGCCAGCAGCCCCCGGGGGGGGGACACCCCGGACGAGCAGTACTTC	CASSPRGGDTPDEQYF	TRBD2	TRBJ2-7	.	TRBV7-9
TGTGCCAGCAGCCTGGGGACAGTAAACACTGAAGCTTTCTTT	CASSLGTVNTEAFF	TRBD1	TRBJ1-1	.	TRBV16
TGTGCCAGCTCACCGAGCCAAGAGACCCAGTACTTC	CASSPSQETQYF	.	TRBJ2-5	few	TRBV18
TGTGCCAGCAGTTACTCTTCCCCCGGGGGGAGTACGCAGTATTTT	CASSYSSPGGSTQYF	TRBD2	TRBJ2-3	.	TRBV6-2/TRBV6-3
TGTGCCAGCAGCCGCCATTCGGGCTACGAGCAGTACTTC	CASSRHSGYEQYF	.	TRBJ2-7	.	TRBV3-1/TRBV3-2
TGTGCCAGCAGCTTGGGACAGATCTCTGGAAACACCATATATTTT	CASSLGQISGNTIYF	TRBD1	TRBJ1-3	.	TRBV7-8
TGTGCCAGCAGCTTCAGGGGGACAGGGGCCAACGTCCTGACTTTC	CASSFRGTGANVLTF	TRBD1	TRBJ2-6	.	TRBV7-3
TGTGCCAGCAGTTACGGGACGTTAGGGGGAGAGACCCAGTACTTC	CASSYGTLGGETQYF	.	TRBJ2-5	.	TRBV6-2/TRBV6-3
TGTGCCAGCAGCTCCCGGACAGGGGGGACCTACGAGCAGTACTTC	CASSSRTGGTYEQYF	TRBD1	TRBJ2-7	.	TRBV7-2
TGTGCCAGCGCTCGAGGGCCAAACACCGGGGAGCTGTTTTTT	CASARGPNTGELFF	.	TRBJ2-2	once	TRBV3-1/TRBV3-2
TGTGCCAGCAGTTCCCCACCGACAGGGGGCTGCTCCTATAATTCACCCCTCCACTTT	CASSSPPTGGCSYNSPLHF	.	TRBJ1-6	.	TRBV21-1
TGCGCCAGCAGCCCACACAGGGAGAGTGAAGCTTTCTTT	CASSPHRESEAFF	.	TRBJ1-1	.	TRBV5-1
TGTGCCAGCAGTGAGACTAGCCGAAATGAGCAGTTCTTC	CASSETSRNEQFF	TRBD2	TRBJ2-1	.	TRBV6-1
TGTGCCACCGGTCAGTCTGGCAATCAGCCCCAGCATTTT	CATGQSGNQPQHF	.	TRBJ1-5	.	TRBV15
TGTGCCAGCAGAGGACAGGGGATCACAGATACGCAGTATTTT	CASRGQGITDTQYF	TRBD1	TRBJ2-3	.	TRBV7-2
TGTGCCAGTAGTCGGGACAGAACGAACACCGGGGAGCTGTTTTTT	CASSRDRTNTGELFF	TRBD1	TRBJ2-2	.	TRBV19
TGCGCCAGCAGCCAAGGAGGTCCCGAGCAGTACTTC	CASSQGGPEQYF	.	TRBJ2-7	.	TRBV4-1
TGCAGCGTTTTGACAGGGGGCTATGGCTACACCTTC	CSVLTGGYGYTF	TRBD1	TRBJ1-2	.	TRBV29-1
TGCGCCAGCAGCGCCACAACCCTAGCGGGGGGGGGTGAGCAGTTCTTC	CASSATTLAGGGEQFF	TRBD2	TRBJ2-1	.	TRBV5-1
TGTGCCAGCAGCGAGACTAGCGGAGTCCTCTACGAGCAGTACTTC	CASSETSGVLYEQYF	TRBD2	TRBJ2-7	.	TRBV9
TGTGCCAGCAGCTACCCGGACACCTATGGCTACACCTTC	CASSYPDTYGYTF	.	TRBJ1-2	.	TRBV7-3
TGCGCCAGCAGCACGGGACAGGGGGCCTACGAGCAGTACTTC	CASSTGQGAYEQYF	TRBD1	TRBJ2-7	.	TRBV5-1
TGTGCCACCAGTGACCATGACAGGCAATATGGCTACACCTTC	CATSDHDRQYGYTF	.	TRBJ1-2	.	TRBV24-1
TGTGCCAGCAGAGAAGGACTAGCGAGGTTCTACGAGCAGTACTTC	CASREGLARFYEQYF	TRBD2	TRBJ2-7	few	TRBV27
TGTGCCACCTCAAGACAGGGGGGATCGTTTCCCGGGGAGCTGTTTTTT	CATSRQGGSFPGELFF	TRBD1	TRBJ2-2	.	TRBV24-1
TGTGCCAGCAGCCAAGCGACAGGGTTTAAAGCCCAGCATTTT	CASSQATGFKAQHF	TRBD1	TRBJ1-5	few	TRBV4-2
TGTGCCAGTAGCTTGGACAGGTCCAAGGGGACCCAGTACTTC	CASSLDRSKGTQYF	TRBD1	TRBJ2-5	.	TRBV19
TGTGCCAGCAGCCACTCTGGGGCCAACGTCCTGACTTTC	CASSHSGANVLTF	.	TRBJ2-6	.	TRBV12-3/TRBV12-4
TGTGCCAGCAGCACATCCCGGGACAGGGCTGGGGCCAACGTCCTGACTTTC	CASSTSRDRAGANVLTF	TRBD1	TRBJ2-6	.	TRBV2
TGTGCCAGTAGTATAGCAGGGGACTATGGCTACACCTTC	CASSIAGDYGYTF	.	TRBJ1-2	once	TRBV19
TGTGCCACCAGTGACCAAAGCGGACAGGGGACCTACAATGAGCAGTTCTTC	CATSDQSGQGTYNEQFF	TRBD1	TRBJ2-1	.	TRBV24-1
TGTGCCAGCAGCCACTACTTTTCCCGGACAGGGATAGGCTACACCTTC	CASSHYFSRTGIGYTF	TRBD1	TRBJ1-2	.	TRBV14
TGTGCCAGCAGGCCCGGGACTAGCGGATACAATGAGCAGTTCTTC	CASRPGTSGYNEQFF	TRBD2	TRBJ2-1	.	TRBV7-2
TGTGCCAGCAGACCCGGGACAGGATATACCGGGGAGCTGTTTTTT	CASRPGTGYTGELFF	TRBD1	TRBJ2-2	.	TRBV7-9
TGTGCCAGTAGTAGGGACTTTAATGAAAAACTGTTTTTT	CASSRDFNEKLFF	.	TRBJ1-4	.	TRBV19
TGTGCCAGTAGTATCCCCGGACAGGGAGGCAATGAGCAGTTCTTC	CASSIPGQGGNEQFF	TRBD1	TRBJ2-1	.	TRBV19
TGTGCCATCAGCCGAGGCCGGCCCTACGAGCAGTACTTC	CAISRGRPYEQYF	.	TRBJ2-7	.	TRBV10-3
TGTGCCACCAGTGACCCGGGACAGGGAGCCTCTGGGGCCAACGTCCTGACTTTC	CATSDPGQGASGANVLTF	TRBD1	TRBJ2-6	.	TRBV24-1